These 10 T cell receptor beta chains share one sample of origin, sequenced in a study of cytomegalovirus exposure and HLA in healthy donors. The PCR had 60 Vbeta and 13 Jbeta primers. Generated by immunoSEQ multiplex PCR, the TCRdb table keeps only in-frame clones and is missing some. The data contain fewer than 200,000 clones, approximately 80% of them singletons. Source material: PBMCs. These receptors came from a woman between 45 and 60 years old in good health and CMV-seropositive.

Only a few counts were recorded for this clone. The chain employs TRBV5-6 and TRBJ2-3; D gene uncertain. The length of the CDR3 is 17 residues. CDR1 is SGHDT and CDR2 is YYEEEE in the germline V gene. Between the trimmed V and J ends, which lost 2 bases and 0 bases, there was a span of 16 bases. CDR3 sequence: CASSFVWKTASTDTQYF. The CDR3 DNA follows: TGTGCCAGCAGCTTCGTATGGAAAACAGCTAGCACAGATACGCAGTATTTT.

This clone was counted many times. In DNA, the CDR3 is TGCAGCGTTGAAGATACGACGGGAGGGACTGAAGCTTTCTTT. This sequence encodes CSVEDTTGGTEAFF. The J gene is TRBJ1-1, the V gene TRBV29-1; no clear D. Between the trimmed V and J ends, which lost 0 bases and 5 bases, there was a span of 13 bases. Germline values: CDR1 SQVTM, CDR2 ANQGSEA. There are 14 residues in the CDR3. Filled out from reference TRBV29-1 and TRBJ1-1, the complete variable domain reads SAVISQKPSRDICQRGTSLTIQCQVDSQVTMMFWYRQQPGQSLTLIATANQGSEATYESGFVIDKFPISRPNLTFSTLTVSNMSPEDSSIYLCSVEDTTGGTEAFFGQGTRLTVV.

This clone was seen a single time. The CDR3 loop reads CASSQVSRTLNTEAFF. DNA of the CDR3: TGTGCCAGCAGCCAAGTGTCCCGAACACTGAACACTGAAGCTTTCTTT. This rearrangement joins TRBV4-2 to TRBJ1-1; D is uncertain. CDR1 is LGHNA, CDR2 YNFKEQ, per germline. The CDR3 has 16 amino acids. Trimming left V 1 base short and J 0 bases short, with 12 bases between.

This clone appeared a single time. The chain combines TRBV4-2 with TRBJ1-1; D gene unclear. CDR3 length: 14 amino acids. The V gene lost 2 bases and the J gene lost 1 base, with 8 bases spanning the gap. Germline V CDR1 and CDR2: LGHNA, YNFKEQ. CDR3 coding DNA: TGTGCCAGCAGCCAATACGAGGGGAACACTGAAGCTTTCTTT. It encodes CASSQYEGNTEAFF.

The chain recombines TRBV5-4 with TRBJ2-2, with D maybe TRBD1 (7 bases). The CDR3 runs 17 residues. V dropped 6 bases and J dropped 4 bases, with 22 bases sitting between them. Germline loops: CDR1 SGHNT, CDR2 YYREEE (reference sequence). CDR3 sequence: CASTNGARGASTGELFF. CDR3 bases: TGTGCCAGCACCAACGGAGCCAGGGGGGCGAGCACCGGGGAGCTGTTTTTT.

Comments on this clone: The same CDR3 also results from other DNA sequences found in this sample. This chain links TRBV19 with TRBJ2-1, with 9 nucleotides matching TRBD2. The V and J ends lost 4 bases and 7 bases, in that order; junction bases with no gene match: 8. Germline loops: CDR1 LNHDA, CDR2 SQIVND (reference sequence). The CDR3 length is 15 residues. CDR3 sequence (DNA): TGTGCCAGTAGTACTTTAGCGGGAGAGGATAATGAGCAGTTCTTC. Encoded protein: CASSTLAGEDNEQFF.

The rearrangement joins TRBV19 to TRBJ1-2; D is perhaps TRBD1 (6 bases). The CDR3 runs to 14 residues. Trimming took off 9 bases at V and 3 bases at J, with 17 bases between the two ends. The germline CDR1 and CDR2 sequences are LNHDA and SQIVND (reference sequence). In DNA form, the CDR3 reads TGTGCCAGAGCCGCGGGGGGGGCCTACTATGGCTACACCTTC. As protein: CARAAGGAYYGYTF.

V and J are TRBV5-1 and TRBJ2-2; 15 nucleotides agree with TRBD2. CDR1 SGHRS and CDR2 YFSETQ come from the germline V gene. This CDR3 region has 16 residues. The V and J ends lost 4 bases and 6 bases, in that order; junction bases with no gene match: 4. This CDR3 is CASSAGLAGGAGELFF. The CDR3 region has the DNA TGCGCCAGCAGCGCTGGACTAGCGGGGGGGGCCGGGGAGCTGTTTTTT.

This chain links TRBV9 with TRBJ2-6, with D possibly matching TRBD2 (6 bases). From germline, CDR1 is SGDLS and CDR2 YYNGEE. V was trimmed by 3 bases and J by 2 bases, leaving 9 bases between them. The CDR3 length is 15 residues. The CDR3 here is CASSAPGAGANVLTF. CDR3 coding DNA: TGTGCCAGCAGCGCCCCGGGGGCTGGGGCCAACGTCCTGACTTTC.

The V and J genes are TRBV2 and TRBJ1-1; perhaps TRBD1 as D (6 bases). CDR1 is SNHLY, CDR2 FYNNEI, per germline. The V end was cut by 2 bases, the J end by 2 bases, with 12 bases between. The CDR3 consists of 15 residues. In DNA, the CDR3 is TGTGCCAGCAGTGAATACGGGACAAGTAACACTGAAGCTTTCTTT. Residues: CASSEYGTSNTEAFF. The full variable domain, completed using reference TRBV2 and TRBJ1-1, is EPEVTQTPSHQVTQMGQEVILRCVPISNHLYFYWYRQILGQKVEFLVSFYNNEISEKSEIFDDQFSVERPDGSNFTLKIRSTKLEDSAMYFCASSEYGTSNTEAFFGQGTRLTVV.